These 30 T cell receptor beta chains were all obtained from the same sample, sequenced in a study of T cells after yellow fever vaccination. TCRdb reprocessed the 5' RACE reads via MiXCR and lists one record per CDR3 protein. The data contain about 240,000 distinct CDR3 sequences, about 7.1% of them seen just once; the ten biggest clones take up roughly 0.9%. The sequenced sample was CD4+ T cells sorted from PBMCs, obtained 15 days after the yellow fever booster vaccination. These receptors all come from a man in his thirties or forties who received the YFV17D yellow fever vaccine.

This clonotype was seen repeatedly, ten times or more. This chain connects TRBV3-1 to TRBJ2-7, with D unclear. Germline V gene data show CDR1 as LGHDT and CDR2 as YNNKEL (reference sequence). V was trimmed by 4 bases and J by 1 base, leaving 8 bases between them. The CDR3 extends over 13 amino acids. The CDR3 DNA reads as TGTGCCAGCAGCCCGGAACCTTCCTACGAGCAGTACTTC. The encoded protein is CASSPEPSYEQYF.

The V call is TRBV5-1, the J call TRBJ1-2, with D possibly matching TRBD1 (6 bases). Germline V gives CDR1 SGHRS, CDR2 YFSETQ. V was clipped by 0 bases and J by 1 base, with 13 bases between them. The CDR3 spans 16 residues. The CDR3 DNA reads TGCGCCAGCAGCTTGGGACCCAGGGGAAATAACTATGGCTACACCTTC. Protein product: CASSLGPRGNNYGYTF.

This clonotype was detected only a few times. The rearrangement joins TRBV6-2 or TRBV6-3 to TRBJ2-3; 11 positions agree with TRBD1. Germline CDR1 MNHEY, CDR2 SVGEGT. With 6 bases clipped from V and 3 bases from J, the junction kept 14 bases outside the gene matches. The CDR3 consists of 18 residues. The CDR3 here is CASRTRTGGSQQTDTQYF. In nucleotides, the CDR3 is TGTGCCAGCAGGACCAGGACAGGGGGCTCCCAGCAAACAGATACGCAGTATTTT.

Many counts were recorded for this clonotype. The chain couples TRBV5-1 to TRBJ2-2; D unclear. Looked up from germline, CDR1 is SGHRS and CDR2 is YFSETQ. V was shortened by 2 bases and J by 2 bases, with 7 bases between the two germline ends. The CDR3 is 14 amino acids. The CDR3 loop is CASSFLDNTGELFF. The CDR3 coding sequence is TGCGCCAGCAGCTTCCTCGACAACACCGGGGAGCTGTTTTTT.

The V and J genes are TRBV6-1 and TRBJ2-7, with TRBD2 matching over 8 bases. The CDR3 is 15 amino acids. The trim removed 5 bases at V and 3 bases at J, leaving 9 bases unmatched. CDR1 is MNHNS, CDR2 SASEGT, per germline. The CDR3, as DNA: TGTGCCAGCAGTACCCCGGGACTAGAGGGCTACGAGCAGTACTTC. The encoded protein is CASSTPGLEGYEQYF.

A few counts support this clonotype. The chain links TRBV20-1 to TRBJ2-1, with D possibly matching TRBD2 (6 bases). Germline V gene lookup returns CDR1 DFQATT and CDR2 SNEGSKA (reference sequence). The CDR3 is made up of 13 amino acids. V was trimmed by 1 base and J by 9 bases, leaving 13 bases between them. Here the CDR3 DNA reads TGCAGTGCTAGAGCGGACGCCGGGAGTGAGCAGTTCTTC. It specifies CSARADAGSEQFF.

This clonotype was observed many times. The chain combines TRBV20-1 with TRBJ1-5, with 8 bases lining up with TRBD1. CDR3 length: 12 amino acids. CDR1 DFQATT and CDR2 SNEGSKA come from the germline V gene (reference sequence). The junction had 3 bases not matched to a gene; V was cut back by 0 bases and J by 11 bases. The CDR3 DNA reads TGCAGTGCTAGAGACAGGGGGCATACCCAGCATTTT. It encodes CSARDRGHTQHF.

This clonotype has a handful of counts. CDR3 sequence (DNA): TGTGCCAGCAGCTTGGGCCCGGGACAGAAGGCCCTATCCTATGGCTACACCTTC. Amino acid sequence: CASSLGPGQKALSYGYTF. This sequence joins TRBV11-2 and TRBJ1-2, with 7 bases fitting TRBD1. The CDR3 has 18 residues. V shed 3 bases, J shed 4 bases, and the junction held 17 bases outside the gene matches. Germline V gene lookup returns CDR1 SGHAT and CDR2 FQNNGV.

At least ten counts were recorded for this clonotype. The chain employs TRBV24-1 and TRBJ2-1, with D possibly TRBD2 on 7 matching bases. Trimming pared 6 bases from V and 2 bases from J, leaving 13 bases between. CDR3 length equals 15 residues. Germline values: CDR1 KGHDR, CDR2 SFDVKD. The CDR3 nucleotides are TGTGCCACCAGTCCCACAGGGAGGGCCTACAATGAGCAGTTCTTC. It encodes CATSPTGRAYNEQFF.

V and J are TRBV29-1 and TRBJ2-7; 11 bases align to TRBD2. Trimming removed 7 bases from V and 9 bases from J; junction bases left unmatched: 8. From germline, CDR1 is SQVTM and CDR2 ANQGSEA. CDR3 length: 12 amino acids. CDR3 protein: CSARTSGSWQYF. CDR3 bases: TGCAGCGCAAGGACTAGCGGGTCATGGCAGTACTTC.

This clonotype was observed at least ten times. J is TRBJ2-2 and V is TRBV7-8; D gene uncertain. This CDR3 region has 13 residues. The ends were cut back, 10 bases at V and 6 bases at J, with 15 bases in the middle. The germline V gene encodes CDR1 SGHVS and CDR2 FQNEAQ. CDR3 sequence: CATIGPSAGELFF. The CDR3 DNA reads as TGTGCCACTATTGGGCCCTCGGCCGGGGAGCTGTTTTTT.

This clonotype has more than one count but fewer than ten. The CDR3 here is CASSPQAAGGPGELFF. CDR3 DNA sequence: TGTGCCAGCAGCCCACAAGCGGCCGGGGGCCCCGGGGAGCTGTTTTTT. The rearrangement links TRBV5-6 to TRBJ2-2, with D perhaps TRBD1 or TRBD2 (6 bases each). V was clipped by 4 bases and J by 6 bases, with 19 bases between them. This CDR3 comprises 16 residues. Germline V gives CDR1 SGHDT, CDR2 YYEEEE.

This clonotype appeared a few times. J is TRBJ2-1 and V is TRBV12-3 or TRBV12-4; 10 bases map to TRBD1. V lost 5 bases, J lost 10 bases, and 14 bases stayed unmatched. CDR3 length: 16 amino acids. The CDR3 DNA follows: TGTGCCAGCAGTCCTTTACCGGGACAGGGGCCGGAGGAGCAGTTCTTC. This codes for CASSPLPGQGPEEQFF.

This clonotype was detected only once. The V call is TRBV7-2, the J call TRBJ2-5; perhaps TRBD2 as D (6 bases). The germline CDR1 and CDR2 sequences are SGHTA and FQGNSA. The CDR3 has 11 residues. The V end was cut by 7 bases, the J end by 9 bases, with 12 bases between. CDR3 loop: CASTGWGAQYF. The CDR3 DNA follows: TGTGCCAGCACCGGGTGGGGGGCCCAGTACTTC.

This clonotype was observed a few times. The chain uses TRBV20-1 and TRBJ2-5, with 8 bases identical to TRBD1. The length of the CDR3 is 14 residues. Losses at the gene ends were 6 bases for V and 5 bases for J; bases not matched to a gene: 11. Germline lookup yields CDR1 DFQATT and CDR2 SNEGSKA (reference sequence). CDR3 nucleotides: TGCAGTGCGAGCCGGACAGGGAATGCGGAGACCCAGTACTTC. Amino acid sequence: CSASRTGNAETQYF.

Many counts were recorded for this clonotype. The rearrangement links TRBV28 to TRBJ2-1; 10 bases agree with TRBD2. This CDR3 comprises 15 residues. CDR1 is MDHEN and CDR2 is SYDVKM in the germline V gene. After removal of 5 bases from V and 7 bases from J, the junction contained 8 bases not matched to a gene. The DNA for the CDR3 is TGTGCCAGCAGTCAGGTACTAGCGGGATTGAATGAGCAGTTCTTC. It translates to CASSQVLAGLNEQFF.

Points on this clonotype: Sequence at one end of the junction differs from germline and may be a read error. The rearrangement links TRBV11-2 to TRBJ2-1, with TRBD2 matching 9 bases. CDR3 size: 19 residues. Germline values: CDR1 SGHAT, CDR2 FQNNGV. CDR3 amino acids: CSSSFRATTVREGLREQFF. CDR3 nucleotides: TGTTCCAGCAGCTTCCGGGCCACGACAGTGCGGGAGGGCCTCAGAGAGCAGTTCTTC.

The chain couples TRBV19 to TRBJ2-1; 13 bases are a match to TRBD2. This CDR3 has 15 residues. The germline gives CDR1 LNHDA, CDR2 SQIVND (reference sequence). V trimming: 5 bases; J trimming: 7 bases; junction bases outside the gene matches: 5. The CDR3: CASSVGTSGVNEQFF. In nucleotides, the CDR3 is TGTGCCAGTAGTGTAGGGACTAGCGGGGTTAATGAGCAGTTCTTC. The whole variable domain, filled in from reference TRBV19 and TRBJ2-1, reads DGGITQSPKYLFRKEGQNVTLSCEQNLNHDAMYWYRQDPGQGLRLIYYSQIVNDFQKGDIAEGYSVSREKKESFPLTVTSAQKNPTAFYLCASSVGTSGVNEQFFGPGTRLTVL.

This clonotype came up many times. The CDR3 DNA reads as TGTGCCAGCACTAAGCAACCAGGGTTTGGGGCCAACGTCCTGACTTTC. Its translation is CASTKQPGFGANVLTF. The chain is built from TRBV6-1 and TRBJ2-6; D may be TRBD1 (5 bases). CDR3 size: 16 residues. The germline gives CDR1 MNHNS, CDR2 SASEGT. V lost 7 bases to trimming and J lost 3 bases, with 16 bases between them.

Ten or more counts support this clonotype. The chain carries TRBV4-3 and TRBJ1-2, with D perhaps TRBD1 (6 bases). The length of the CDR3 is 14 residues. Germline lookup yields CDR1 LGHNA and CDR2 YSLEER. The V gene lost 4 bases and the J gene lost 8 bases, with 17 bases spanning the gap. The CDR3 here is CASSRQTGAEGYTF. The CDR3, as DNA: TGCGCCAGCAGCCGTCAGACGGGGGCTGAGGGCTACACCTTC.

There are a few counts of this clonotype. This chain connects TRBV6-2 or TRBV6-3 to TRBJ1-1, with D perhaps TRBD1 (5 bases). V gave up 6 bases and J gave up 11 bases, with 13 bases separating them. The CDR3 extends over 11 amino acids. Germline values: CDR1 MNHEY, CDR2 SVGEGT. This CDR3 is CASSVGTPAFF. The CDR3 DNA sequence: TGTGCCAGCAGCGTTGGGACCCCGGCTTTCTTT.

This clonotype was detected many times. The gene calls are TRBV9 and TRBJ2-2; 9 nucleotides match TRBD2. Germline V gene sequence: CDR1 SGDLS, CDR2 YYNGEE. V trimming: 3 bases; J trimming: 0 bases; junction bases outside the gene matches: 3. CDR3 length: 16 residues. CDR3 bases: TGTGCCAGCAGCGGACTAGCGGAACCGAACACCGGGGAGCTGTTTTTT. Protein sequence: CASSGLAEPNTGELFF.

The table lists this clonotype with many counts. The chain uses TRBV7-2 and TRBJ2-1; D is perhaps TRBD1 (7 bases). CDR3 size: 15 residues. Germline CDR1 and CDR2: SGHTA and FQGNSA. V lost 2 bases to trimming and J lost 7 bases, with 15 bases between them. The CDR3: CASSLSRDRGNEQFF. DNA for the CDR3: TGTGCCAGCAGCTTATCGCGGGACAGAGGTAATGAGCAGTTCTTC.

The chain carries TRBV12-3 or TRBV12-4 and TRBJ2-5; D unclear. This CDR3 has 14 residues. The germline V and J ends were trimmed by 2 bases and 5 bases, with 12 bases remaining between them. CDR3: CASSLRTDGETQYF. In nucleotides, the CDR3 is TGTGCCAGCAGTTTAAGGACGGACGGGGAGACCCAGTACTTC.

This clonotype was detected ten times or more. The genes are TRBV18 and TRBJ2-7; 9 bases are a match to TRBD1. The trim removed 2 bases at V and 6 bases at J, leaving 11 bases unmatched. CDR3 size: 16 residues. Looked up from germline, CDR1 is KGHSH and CDR2 is LQKENI. In nucleotides, the CDR3 is TGTGCCAGCTCACCAGCGGGACAGGGTACGGGCTTCGAGCAGTACTTC. This sequence encodes CASSPAGQGTGFEQYF.

The table lists this clonotype with a few counts. The chain is built from TRBV5-1 and TRBJ2-4; D not resolved. The V end was cut by 6 bases, the J end by 6 bases, with 13 bases between. Germline values: CDR1 SGHRS, CDR2 YFSETQ. The CDR3 runs to 13 residues. CDR3 nucleotides: TGCGCCAGCACCGACTTACAAATAAACATTCAGTACTTC. Amino acid sequence: CASTDLQINIQYF.

The chain couples TRBV20-1 to TRBJ1-1; maybe TRBD1 (5 bases). V lost 0 bases and J lost 0, with 14 bases in between. The germline V gene has CDR1 DFQATT and CDR2 SNEGSKA (reference sequence). The CDR3 has 16 residues. In DNA form, the CDR3 reads TGCAGTGCTAGAGATTCGGAGCGGGGGATGAACACTGAAGCTTTCTTT. Protein sequence: CSARDSERGMNTEAFF.

This clonotype was seen repeatedly, ten times or more. The chain links TRBV9 to TRBJ1-1; the D is unclear. This CDR3 is built from 14 residues. The germline V and J ends were trimmed by 0 bases and 0 bases, with 6 bases remaining between them. CDR1 SGDLS and CDR2 YYNGEE come from the germline V gene. This CDR3 reads CASSVGGMNTEAFF. In DNA form, the CDR3 reads TGTGCCAGCAGCGTAGGGGGAATGAACACTGAAGCTTTCTTT.

J is TRBJ2-7 and V is TRBV28; 10 bases are shared with TRBD1. CDR1 and CDR2 from the germline V gene are MDHEN and SYDVKM. The V segment lost 3 bases and the J segment 0 bases; nucleotides outside the gene matches: 2. This CDR3 contains 15 residues. The CDR3 nucleotides are TGTGCCAGCAGTTTTTGGACAGGGGGCTCCTACGAGCAGTACTTC. Translating gives CASSFWTGGSYEQYF.

CDR3 residues: CASSAGTYDNEQFF. In DNA, the CDR3 is TGTGCCAGCAGCGCCGGGACGTACGACAATGAGCAGTTCTTC. The genes are TRBV2 and TRBJ2-1, with D possibly being TRBD1 or TRBD2 (5 bases each). Germline V gene sequence: CDR1 SNHLY, CDR2 FYNNEI. The length of the CDR3 is 14 residues. The germline V and J ends were trimmed by 6 bases and 5 bases, with 14 bases remaining between them. Full variable domain (missing parts from reference TRBV2 and TRBJ2-1): EPEVTQTPSHQVTQMGQEVILRCVPISNHLYFYWYRQILGQKVEFLVSFYNNEISEKSEIFDDQFSVERPDGSNFTLKIRSTKLEDSAMYFCASSAGTYDNEQFFGPGTRLTVL.